The 13 T cell receptor beta chains given below trace back to one sample, sequenced in a study of T cell changes during pregnancy in multiple sclerosis. Clones were read by immunoSEQ multiplex PCR, and TCRdb kept only the in-frame ones, dropping some. The sample yields more than 50,000 clones, 90% seen once. This specimen consisted of peripheral blood, obtained in the first trimester of pregnancy. The receptors stem from a female donor in good health, enrolled as a control in a pregnancy study.

This rearrangement joins TRBV4-2 to TRBJ1-4; 10 nucleotides agree with TRBD1. This CDR3 contains 14 residues. The junction had 6 bases not matched to a gene; V was cut back by 4 bases and J by 10 bases. Germline lookup yields CDR1 LGHNA and CDR2 YNFKEQ. The CDR3 sequence: CASSLRDRGAKLFF. In DNA, the CDR3 is TGTGCCAGCAGCCTACGGGACAGGGGCGCAAAACTGTTTTTT.

This chain connects TRBV5-6 to TRBJ1-5, with D possibly matching TRBD1 (5 bases). Germline loops: CDR1 SGHDT, CDR2 YYEEEE. The CDR3 runs 16 residues. V gave up 1 base and J gave up 2 bases, with 13 bases separating them. CDR3 nucleotide sequence: TGTGCCAGCAGCTTGTTCAGGGAGGAACGCAATCAGCCCCAGCATTTT. Amino acid sequence: CASSLFREERNQPQHF.

This sequence joins TRBV7-2 and TRBJ1-3; perhaps TRBD1 as D (6 bases). V lost 1 base, J lost 4 bases, and 14 bases lay in between. The CDR3 extends over 16 amino acids. Germline V CDR1 and CDR2: SGHTA, FQGNSA. CDR3 sequence (DNA): TGTGCCAGCAGCTTAGACCCCCACAGGGACGGAAACACCATATATTTT. Amino acid sequence: CASSLDPHRDGNTIYF.

V usage is TRBV29-1 and J usage is TRBJ2-3; 7 positions agree with TRBD2. The CDR3 runs to 12 residues. The V segment lost 3 bases and the J segment 4 bases; nucleotides outside the gene matches: 1. CDR1 and CDR2 from the germline V gene are SQVTM and ANQGSEA. The CDR3 sequence is CSVERESDTQYF. For the CDR3, the DNA is TGCAGCGTTGAGCGGGAGTCAGATACGCAGTATTTT.

The chain employs TRBV19 and TRBJ2-2; 12 bases are shared with TRBD2. V lost 6 bases to trimming and J lost 0 bases; unmatched junction nucleotides: 5. Germline-derived CDR1 and CDR2 are LNHDA and SQIVND (reference sequence). The CDR3 runs to 17 residues. The DNA for the CDR3 is TGTGCCAGTAGGGGACTAGCGGGTTACACGAACACCGGGGAGCTGTTTTTT. This codes for CASRGLAGYTNTGELFF.

Only a few counts were recorded for this clone. The chain is built from TRBV5-5 and TRBJ1-1, with D perhaps matching TRBD1 (5 bases). The germline V and J ends were trimmed by 0 bases and 8 bases, with 11 bases remaining between them. CDR3 length: 13 amino acids. Per the germline V gene, CDR1 is SGHKS and CDR2 is YYEKEE (reference sequence). CDR3 nucleotide sequence: TGTGCCAGCAGCTTGGCTAGGGGATTGGAAGCTTTCTTT. The encoded protein is CASSLARGLEAFF. The whole variable domain, remainder taken from reference TRBV5-5 and TRBJ1-1, is DAGVTQSPTHLIKTRGQQVTLRCSPISGHKSVSWYQQVLGQGPQFIFQYYEKEERGRGNFPDRFSARQFPNYSSELNVNALLLGDSALYLCASSLARGLEAFFGQGTRLTVV.

This clone was counted only a few times. The chain recombines TRBV7-9 with TRBJ1-1; 7 nucleotides agree with TRBD1. J gave up 4 bases and V 5 bases, and 7 bases lay outside the gene matches. The germline V gene encodes CDR1 SEHNR and CDR2 FQNEAQ (reference sequence). The CDR3 runs to 14 residues. CDR3 residues: CASSPASGGTEAFF. CDR3 DNA sequence: TGTGCCAGCAGCCCCGCTTCAGGGGGCACTGAAGCTTTCTTT.

This clone was seen a single time. The chain recombines TRBV19 with TRBJ1-5; a weak D match, TRBD1 (5 bases). The germline gives CDR1 LNHDA, CDR2 SQIVND (reference sequence). Trimming took off 3 bases at V and 1 base at J, with 10 bases between the two ends. The CDR3 is 15 residues long. The CDR3 sequence is CASSINKGSNQPQHF. For the CDR3, the DNA is TGTGCCAGTAGTATTAATAAGGGGAGCAATCAGCCCCAGCATTTT.

The chain employs TRBV30 and TRBJ1-2, with 9 nucleotides matching TRBD1. V trimming: 2 bases; J trimming: 5 bases; junction bases outside the gene matches: 3. Germline CDR1 reads GTSNPN; CDR2 reads SVGIG (reference sequence). The CDR3 consists of 13 residues. CDR3 in DNA: TGTGCCTGGAGTCCCGACAGGGGGTATGGCTACACCTTC. Translating gives CAWSPDRGYGYTF. Full variable domain (rest looked up from reference TRBV30 and TRBJ1-2): SQTIHQWPATLVQPVGSPLSLECTVEGTSNPNLYWYRQAAGRGLQLLFYSVGIGQISSEVPQNLSASRPQDRQFILSSKKLLLSDSGFYLCAWSPDRGYGYTFGSGTRLTVV.

Here the CDR3 reads CASSRGLTGSREQYF. DNA for the CDR3: TGCGCCAGCAGCCGAGGCCTAACAGGGAGCCGCGAGCAGTACTTC. This sequence joins TRBV4-1 and TRBJ2-7; tentatively, D is TRBD1 (6 bases). The CDR3 runs 15 residues. The germline V gene encodes CDR1 MGHRA and CDR2 YSYEKL. V gave up 4 bases and J gave up 6 bases, with 19 bases separating them.

The rearrangement links TRBV5-4 to TRBJ1-1, with TRBD1 as a possible D gene (5 bases). Germline loops: CDR1 SGHNT, CDR2 YYREEE (reference sequence). The CDR3 totals 15 residues. Trimming left V 3 bases short and J 5 bases short, with 17 bases between. As DNA, the CDR3 is TGTGCCAGCAGCTCTCACAGGAGTGTGGGAACTGAAGCTTTCTTT. Protein product: CASSSHRSVGTEAFF.

This chain connects TRBV9 to TRBJ2-1, with 9 bases lining up with TRBD2. Germline trimming cut 2 bases from V and 8 bases from J; bases unmatched to any gene: 5. Per the germline V gene, CDR1 is SGDLS and CDR2 is YYNGEE. The CDR3 spans 14 residues. CDR3 loop: CASSVSSGTHEQFF. The CDR3 DNA follows: TGTGCCAGCAGCGTTTCTAGCGGGACCCATGAGCAGTTCTTC.

The chain links TRBV5-4 to TRBJ2-7, with D maybe TRBD1 (5 bases). CDR1 and CDR2 from the germline V gene are SGHNT and YYREEE (reference sequence). The CDR3 is 15 residues long. Trimming took 5 bases from V and 2 from J, leaving 17 bases between them. The CDR3 protein is CASSPGHSATYEQYF. CDR3 DNA sequence: TGTGCCAGCAGTCCCGGACATTCGGCTACCTACGAGCAGTACTTC.